The TCR beta chain described here comes from a study of T cell responses to AZD1222 COVID-19 vaccine. General observations from the study: Spike-wide vaccine-associated CD4 TCRs dominated at 160-218 and 743-854. Of the AZD1222 recipients, only 5 to 7 were seropositive at baseline. There were mostly white British donors and more females than males, and clonal diversity was possibly underestimated. Close to half of spike-specific TCRs reportedly recognize unmutated variant regions.

Trimming took off 3 bases at V and 8 bases at J, with 7 bases between the two ends. Looked up from germline, CDR1 is LGHNA and CDR2 is YNFKEQ. The CDR3 totals 12 residues. This clone was observed a few times. What it binds is not known. Here immunoSEQ multiplex PCR was the method, and the copy in TCRdb shows in-frame clones only, minus some. The repertoire holds about 150,000 clones, with roughly nine tenths as singletons. This TCR was sampled from an adult in good health. The specimen was peripheral blood, collected on day 0 of MenACWY control vaccination. This rearrangement joins TRBV4-2 to TRBJ1-4; D unresolved. The CDR3 DNA reads as TGTGCCAGCAGCCAGCTTGGCGAAAAACTGTTTTTT. The encoded protein is CASSQLGEKLFF.